The rows below give T cell receptor beta chains drawn from one sample of a study of T cell repertoires in aging, cancer and after chemotherapy. MiXCR, run by TCRdb on the multiplex PCR reads, gives a single entry per CDR3 protein. The sample has several thousand distinct CDR3 sequences, roughly 56% seen once; the top ten hold around 3.8%. Sequences were obtained from blood. The receptors come from a human donor with a solid tumor. Each CDR3 is given with its conserved first and last residue. The D gene is left open where the match is weak. Some rows mark clone size as missing; the rest say once, few, many or name a class of expanded clone.

len	d_gene	v_gene	j_gene	abundance	CDR3aa	CDR3nt
12	-	TRBV12-3/TRBV12-4	TRBJ1-2	-	CASSLVVNGYTF	TGTGCCAGCAGTTTGGTGGTGAACGGCTACACCTTC
15	-	TRBV5-5	TRBJ1-3	few	CASSLYRIPGNTIYF	TGTGCTAGCAGCTTGTACAGGATCCCTGGAAACACCATATATTTT
13	-	TRBV5-6	TRBJ2-7	-	CASSLGYSYEQYF	TGTGCCAGCAGCTTGGGGTATTCCTACGAGCAGTACTTC
12	TRBD1	TRBV30	TRBJ1-1	medium-sized	CAWSDRGVEAFF	TGTGCCTGGAGCGACAGGGGAGTTGAAGCTTTCTTT
13	-	TRBV12-3/TRBV12-4	TRBJ1-3	-	CASSLDWRDTIYF	TGTGCCAGCAGTTTGGATTGGCGAGACACCATATATTTT
16	TRBD1	TRBV6-6	TRBJ1-4	-	CASSYSKNGQGEKLFF	TGTGCCAGCAGTTACTCGAAGAATGGACAGGGTGAAAAACTGTTTTTT
13	TRBD1	TRBV29-1	TRBJ2-7	-	CSVVTGGSYEQYF	TGCAGCGTTGTAACAGGGGGCTCCTACGAGCAGTACTTC
17	-	TRBV4-3	TRBJ1-2	-	CASSRSGVGSSSYGYTF	TGTGCCAGCAGCCGATCAGGGGTGGGTTCTTCCTCCTATGGCTACACCTTC
16	-	TRBV7-6	TRBJ2-3	-	CASSLVAELEGDTQYF	TGTGCCAGCAGCTTAGTAGCTGAGTTGGAGGGAGATACGCAGTATTTT
13	-	TRBV24-1	TRBJ2-7	-	CATSDGSSYEQYF	TGTGCCACCAGTGACGGGAGCTCCTACGAGCAGTACTTC
13	-	TRBV6-2/TRBV6-3	TRBJ1-2	few	CASSQDTIYGYTF	TGTGCCAGCAGTCAAGACACCATCTATGGCTACACCTTC
14	-	TRBV20-1	TRBJ2-1	-	CSRNSGPQGGEQFF	TGCAGCCGCAACTCCGGGCCGCAGGGGGGTGAGCAGTTCTTC
15	-	TRBV28	TRBJ1-2	-	CASSSYPGTQSGYTF	TGTGCCAGCAGTTCTTACCCCGGGACACAATCTGGCTACACCTTC
12	-	TRBV6-2/TRBV6-3	TRBJ2-5	-	CASRDNQETQYF	TGTGCCAGCCGGGATAACCAAGAGACCCAGTACTTC
18	-	TRBV6-2/TRBV6-3	TRBJ2-1	-	CASSYGPLGVSIGNEQFF	TGTGCCAGCAGTTACGGGCCCTTAGGGGTCAGTATCGGCAATGAGCAGTTCTTC
13	-	TRBV20-1	TRBJ2-7	-	CSASGTFSYEQYF	TGCAGTGCTAGTGGGACTTTCTCCTACGAGCAGTACTTC
14	-	TRBV7-9	TRBJ2-7	-	CASSRDRFSYEQYF	TGTGCCAGCAGCCGCGACAGGTTCTCCTACGAGCAGTACTTC
14	-	TRBV29-1	TRBJ2-3	-	CSVDLDGSTDTQYF	TGCAGCGTTGATCTAGACGGAAGCACAGATACGCAGTATTTT
13	-	TRBV29-1	TRBJ1-1	few	CSVARGQNTEAFF	TGCAGCGTTGCCCGGGGACAGAACACTGAAGCTTTCTTT
18	-	TRBV30	TRBJ2-7	-	CAWSRGNPTSSSGYEQYF	TGTGCCTGGTCACGGGGAAATCCTACGAGCAGTAGTGGGTACGAGCAGTACTTC
18	-	TRBV4-3	TRBJ1-1	-	CASSQDPGQKFMNTEAFF	TGCGCCAGCAGCCAAGACCCGGGACAAAAGTTTATGAACACTGAAGCTTTCTTT
15	-	TRBV19	TRBJ1-4	-	CASSSIDSSNEKLFF	TGTGCCAGTAGTTCAATAGACAGTTCTAATGAAAAACTGTTTTTT
14	TRBD1	TRBV7-6	TRBJ2-1	-	CASSSPDRGNEQFF	TGTGCCAGCAGCTCTCCCGACAGGGGTAATGAGCAGTTCTTC
15	-	TRBV7-6	TRBJ1-3	-	CASSLVGEVGNTIYF	TGTGCCAGCAGCTTAGTCGGTGAAGTCGGAAACACCATATATTTT
15	TRBD1	TRBV28	TRBJ1-5	-	CASSPRQGGNQPQHF	TGTGCCAGCAGCCCGAGACAGGGGGGCAATCAGCCCCAGCATTTT
12	-	TRBV29-1	TRBJ1-2	few	CSVVGPGSGYTF	TGCAGCGTTGTTGGGCCCGGGTCGGGCTACACCTTC
16	-	TRBV20-1	TRBJ1-6	few	CSARGSTVTYNSPLHF	TGCAGTGCACGGGGGTCCACGGTAACCTATAATTCACCCCTCCACTTT
17	TRBD2	TRBV9	TRBJ2-2	-	CASSACPWREGTGELFF	TGTGCCAGCAGCGCCTGTCCTTGGCGGGAGGGGACCGGGGAGCTGTTTTTT
15	-	TRBV7-2	TRBJ1-2	few	CASSPNRVLGYGYTF	TGTGCCAGCAGCCCGAACAGGGTATTGGGCTATGGCTACACCTTC
13	-	TRBV6-5	TRBJ2-2	-	CASSYTGSGELFF	TGTGCCAGCAGTTACACAGGGTCCGGGGAGCTGTTTTTT
15	TRBD1	TRBV19	TRBJ2-3	few	CASSIWDRGIDTQYF	TGTGCCAGTAGTATTTGGGACAGGGGGATTGATACGCAGTATTTT